Listed below are T cell receptor beta chains from one sample, sequenced in a study of chemoradiotherapy in HPV16-positive cancers. Profiled with immunoSEQ multiplex PCR; TCRdb holds only in-frame clones, not every one. Here the sample spans fewer than 15,000 clones, 60% to 80% being singletons. Sampling took place from a patient who underwent chemoradiotherapy. These receptors came from a human donor with HPV-associated anogenital cancer. The CDR3 runs from the conserved cysteine through the conserved F or W. Each record gives: CDR3 DNA, CDR3 protein, clone size, D gene, V gene, J gene. D genes are given only for firm matches. Size tells how often a clone was seen (once, few, many) or the class of an expanded clone, and some rows leave it out.

TGTGCCAGCAGTGACAGGACTAGCGGGAACTCCTACAATGAGCAGTTCTTC	CASSDRTSGNSYNEQFF	.	TRBD2	TRBV2	TRBJ2-1
TGTGCCAGTAGGCGCCATGCAGGGGTGAACACTGAAGCTTTCTTT	CASRRHAGVNTEAFF	.	.	TRBV19	TRBJ1-1
TGCGCCAGCATGGGCGGGGGACCCTACGAGCAGTACTTC	CASMGGGPYEQYF	.	TRBD2	TRBV5-1	TRBJ2-7
TGTGCCAGCAGGGTTGGGGTGGTTGGTGGCTACACCTTC	CASRVGVVGGYTF	.	.	TRBV28	TRBJ1-2
TGTGCCAGCAGCAAAACAGGGTTGGTCACTGAAGCTTTCTTT	CASSKTGLVTEAFF	.	.	TRBV7-9	TRBJ1-1
TGTGCCAGCACCACTGGACAGGGACGGGCCTATGGCTACACCTTC	CASTTGQGRAYGYTF	few	TRBD1	TRBV6-5	TRBJ1-2
TGTGCCAGCTCAAAGGGACAGGATCCTGGAAACACCATATATTTT	CASSKGQDPGNTIYF	.	TRBD1	TRBV28	TRBJ1-3
TGCGCCAGCAGTCGCGGCGGTCAAGAGACCCAGTACTTC	CASSRGGQETQYF	.	.	TRBV5-1	TRBJ2-5
TGTGCCAGCAGCGCAAGCGGAGACTCCTACAATGAGCAGTTCTTC	CASSASGDSYNEQFF	.	.	TRBV7-2	TRBJ2-1
TGTGCCAGCAGCCGCCAACAGGGATACAATGAGCAGTTCTTC	CASSRQQGYNEQFF	.	.	TRBV14	TRBJ2-1
TGCGCCAGCAGTTGGGACACGATGAACACTGAAGCTTTCTTT	CASSWDTMNTEAFF	.	.	TRBV10-2	TRBJ1-1
TGTGCCAGCAGCGAGAGACGGGACCCTCGGAAAGAGACCCAGTACTTC	CASSERRDPRKETQYF	.	.	TRBV7-8	TRBJ2-5
TGCGCCAGCAGCCTAACAGGGGGCGTCGTTGGCTACACCTTC	CASSLTGGVVGYTF	.	TRBD1	TRBV4-1	TRBJ1-2
TGTGCCAGCAGTTATAATCGGGAGTGGGATGAGCAGTTCTTC	CASSYNREWDEQFF	.	.	TRBV6-9	TRBJ2-1
TGCGCCAGCAGTGGGAACACCGGGGAGCTGTTTTTT	CASSGNTGELFF	.	.	TRBV4-3	TRBJ2-2
TGTGCCAGCAGCAAAAATCTTGCTAGCACAGATACGCAGTATTTT	CASSKNLASTDTQYF	.	.	TRBV14	TRBJ2-3
TGTGCCAGCAGCAAAGCAAGGCTAGCGGGAGGGCGGACAGATACGCAGTATTTT	CASSKARLAGGRTDTQYF	.	.	TRBV21-1	TRBJ2-3
TGTGCCAGCAGCGTAGGAACAGGGGAGGTAGATACGCAGTATTTT	CASSVGTGEVDTQYF	once	.	TRBV9	TRBJ2-3
TGTGCCAGCAGCCAGACCCCAGGTCCTGGAAACACCATATATTTT	CASSQTPGPGNTIYF	.	.	TRBV7-3	TRBJ1-3
TGTGCCAGCTCACCAGCCCCCGGGCTAGCCAAAAACATTCAGTACTTC	CASSPAPGLAKNIQYF	.	.	TRBV18	TRBJ2-4
TGTGCCAGCAGTGTTTTTGCTAGCGACAAAGAGACCCAGTACTTC	CASSVFASDKETQYF	.	.	TRBV2	TRBJ2-5
TGCGCCAGCAGCCAAGGGGATTTCTCTTCTTATTTCGGAGAAAAACTGTTTTTT	CASSQGDFSSYFGEKLFF	.	.	TRBV4-1	TRBJ1-4
TGCGCCAGCAGCCAAAGACTAGCGGGAGATCTCGATGAGCAGTTCTTC	CASSQRLAGDLDEQFF	.	TRBD2	TRBV4-3	TRBJ2-1
TGTGCCAGCAGTTTGGAAAGGGCGAGCTCCTACGAGCAGTACTTC	CASSLERASSYEQYF	medium-sized	.	TRBV28	TRBJ2-7
TGTGCCAGCAGCTTGCTCAGCGGGGGAACAGATACGCAGTATTTT	CASSLLSGGTDTQYF	.	TRBD2	TRBV5-6	TRBJ2-3
TGTGCCAGCAACTCAGTCCAGCTGACCTATGGCTACACCTTC	CASNSVQLTYGYTF	few	.	TRBV28	TRBJ1-2
TGTGCCAGCAGCCCCTTAGGGACCGGAACCTACGAGCAGTACTTC	CASSPLGTGTYEQYF	.	.	TRBV14	TRBJ2-7
TGTGCCAGCAGTTTGACGGGGTATAACTATGGCTACACCTTC	CASSLTGYNYGYTF	.	.	TRBV28	TRBJ1-2
TGTGCCAGCAGCTTAGAGACGGGACCAGTTAACAATGAGCAGTTCTTC	CASSLETGPVNNEQFF	.	.	TRBV11-3	TRBJ2-1
TGTGCCAGCAGTGGGACAGACACAGATACGCAGTATTTT	CASSGTDTDTQYF	few	.	TRBV6-4	TRBJ2-3
TGTGCCAGCAGCCCACAGGGGGCCTTAACCCACACTGAAGCTTTCTTT	CASSPQGALTHTEAFF	.	TRBD1	TRBV6-6	TRBJ1-1
TGTGCCAGCAGCCAAGATACTCCTGGCGGGCTCTATAATTCACCCCTCCACTTT	CASSQDTPGGLYNSPLHF	.	.	TRBV14	TRBJ1-6
TGCGCCAGCAGCAGACAACTAGCGGGAGTTTACAATGAGCAGTTCTTC	CASSRQLAGVYNEQFF	.	TRBD2	TRBV4-3	TRBJ2-1
TGTGCCAGCAGGCCGACTAGCGGGAGATTCTACGAGCAGTACTTC	CASRPTSGRFYEQYF	once	TRBD2	TRBV28	TRBJ2-7
TGTGCCAGCAGTCCGATAGATCTCACAACTAATGAAAAACTGTTTTTT	CASSPIDLTTNEKLFF	.	.	TRBV28	TRBJ1-4
.	CASSTSTTNTDTQYF	.	.	TRBV28	TRBJ2-3
TGTGCCAGCAGTGAGATACGGGACACCGGGGAGCTGTTTTTT	CASSEIRDTGELFF	few	.	TRBV2	TRBJ2-2
TGTGCCAGCAACAAAGACAGGGGCCTCCTCGAAGCTTTCTTT	CASNKDRGLLEAFF	.	TRBD1	TRBV5-5	TRBJ1-1
TGTGCCAGCAGCGACAATCGGAGACTAGCGGGAGGGCCCTCCGATACGCAGTATTTT	CASSDNRRLAGGPSDTQYF	.	TRBD2	TRBV9	TRBJ2-3
TGTGCCTGGAGTTGGGGGCCCTACAATGAGCAGTTCTTC	CAWSWGPYNEQFF	few	.	TRBV30	TRBJ2-1
TGTGCCAGCAGTTTATTTGGGCGGGAGGGGCACACCGGGGAGCTGTTTTTT	CASSLFGREGHTGELFF	.	TRBD2	TRBV28	TRBJ2-2
TGTGCCAGCAGTTCCCAGGGCACAGATACGCAGTATTTT	CASSSQGTDTQYF	.	.	TRBV28	TRBJ2-3
TGTGCCTGGAGTAGGGTGGGTGCAGATACGCAGTATTTT	CAWSRVGADTQYF	.	.	TRBV30	TRBJ2-3
TGTGCCAGCAGTTCGGGCACCGGGGAGCTGTTTTTT	CASSSGTGELFF	.	.	TRBV6-6	TRBJ2-2
TGTGCCAGCAGTGACGGGGTTGGGGCCAACGTCCTGACTTTC	CASSDGVGANVLTF	.	.	TRBV6-4	TRBJ2-6
TGTGCCAGCAGCTTCGAATCGGGAGGAGGGGCTGGAAACACCATATATTTT	CASSFESGGGAGNTIYF	.	.	TRBV5-4	TRBJ1-3
TGTGCCAGTAGTGCTGACAGTTATAGCAATCAGCCCCAGCATTTT	CASSADSYSNQPQHF	.	.	TRBV19	TRBJ1-5
TGTGCCAGCAGCAGGACTAGCGGGAGGACCTCCTACGAGCAGTACTTC	CASSRTSGRTSYEQYF	.	TRBD2	TRBV2	TRBJ2-7
TGTGCCAGCTCACCAGGGGGCAGAGACTATGGCTACACCTTC	CASSPGGRDYGYTF	few	.	TRBV18	TRBJ1-2
TGTGCCAGCTCGTCCGAAAGGGAGGGTGGCTACACCTTC	CASSSEREGGYTF	.	.	TRBV18	TRBJ1-2
TGTGCCAGCAGAGACACCCTCGGTTACCGCGAGCAGTACTTC	CASRDTLGYREQYF	.	.	TRBV6-5	TRBJ2-7
TGCGCCAGCAGCTTGGCCGGGACTAGCGGGAGGACATCCTACAATGAGCAGTTCTTC	CASSLAGTSGRTSYNEQFF	.	TRBD2	TRBV5-1	TRBJ2-1
TGTGCCAGCAGCCCCGAGGGCGACACCGGGGAGCTGTTTTTT	CASSPEGDTGELFF	.	.	TRBV7-7	TRBJ2-2
TGTGCCAGCAGCCCCCCCGGACTAGCGGGAATGGGTGAGCAGTTCTTC	CASSPPGLAGMGEQFF	.	TRBD2	TRBV7-2	TRBJ2-1